Below, 4 T cell receptor beta chains from the same sample are listed, as sequenced in a study of blood T cells in healthy people across ages. Next came a second PCR, run for about 6 to 12 cycles, which used a sample-barcoded 5' primer along with a J-beta primer mix. Via MiXCR, TCRdb re-called the 5' RACE reads, giving one row per CDR3 protein. The sample records some 1.8 million distinct CDR3 sequences, about 39% being singletons. Sequencing input: blood. The receptors stem from a human donor in good health.

This chain joins TRBV4-3 and TRBJ2-2; D is possibly TRBD1 (6 bases). Germline CDR1 LGHNA, CDR2 YSLEER. This CDR3 comprises 14 residues. Trimming shortened V by 2 bases and J by 6 bases, and 10 bases separated the two germline ends. For the CDR3, the DNA is TGCGCCAGCAGCCAAACAGGGACGGCCGGGGAGCTGTTTTTT. This encodes CASSQTGTAGELFF.

The chain couples TRBV5-1 to TRBJ2-5; 11 bases fit TRBD2. The end of the DNA aligns better with TRBJ2-7, so the J call may be wrong. Germline assignment: CDR1 SGHRS and CDR2 YFSETQ. CDR3 length: 17 amino acids. CDR3 sequence (DNA): TGCGCCAGCAGCTTAGCCGGACTAGCGGGCGTCGTTAACGAGCAGTACTTC. Translation: CASSLAGLAGVVNEQYF.

The genes are TRBV6-5 and TRBJ2-7, with D maybe TRBD2 (6 bases). V lost 6 bases and J 0 bases, leaving 12 bases between the germline ends. Germline-derived CDR1 and CDR2 are MNHEY and SVGAGI. The CDR3 covers 14 residues. CDR3 sequence reads: CASRLPGLSYEQYF. For the CDR3, the DNA is TGTGCCAGCAGACTACCGGGACTCTCCTACGAGCAGTACTTC.

DNA of the CDR3: TGTGCCAGCAGTTACGCCTCCTCCTACGAGCAGTACTTC. This encodes CASSYASSYEQYF. J is TRBJ2-7 and V is TRBV6-2 or TRBV6-3; unclear D gene. V lost 2 bases to trimming and J lost 0 bases, with 5 bases between them. The V gene's germline CDR1 is MNHEY and CDR2 SVGEGT. This CDR3 has 13 residues.